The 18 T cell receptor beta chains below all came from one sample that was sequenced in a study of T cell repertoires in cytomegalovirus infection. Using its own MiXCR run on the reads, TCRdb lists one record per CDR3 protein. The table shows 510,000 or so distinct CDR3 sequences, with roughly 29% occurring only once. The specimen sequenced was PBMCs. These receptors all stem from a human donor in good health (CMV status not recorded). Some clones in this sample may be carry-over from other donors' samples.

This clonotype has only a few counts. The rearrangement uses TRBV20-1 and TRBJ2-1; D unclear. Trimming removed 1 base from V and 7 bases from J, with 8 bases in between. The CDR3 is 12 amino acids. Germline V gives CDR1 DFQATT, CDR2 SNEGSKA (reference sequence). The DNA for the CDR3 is TGCAGTGCTAGAGTACTAACGAATGAGCAGTTCTTC. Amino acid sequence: CSARVLTNEQFF.

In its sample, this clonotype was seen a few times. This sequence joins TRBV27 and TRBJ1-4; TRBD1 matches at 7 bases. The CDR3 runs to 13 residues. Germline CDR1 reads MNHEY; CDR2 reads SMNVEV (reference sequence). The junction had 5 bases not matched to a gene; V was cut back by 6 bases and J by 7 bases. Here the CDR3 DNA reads TGTGCCAGCAGCGACAGGGAGGGTGAAAAACTGTTTTTT. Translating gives CASSDREGEKLFF.

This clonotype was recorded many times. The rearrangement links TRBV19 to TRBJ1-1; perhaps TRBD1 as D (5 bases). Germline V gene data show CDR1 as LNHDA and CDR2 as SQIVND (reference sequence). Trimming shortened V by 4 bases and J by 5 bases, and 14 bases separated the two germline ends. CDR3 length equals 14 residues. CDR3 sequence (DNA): TGTGCCAGTAGTACCAGACAGAGAAATACTGAAGCTTTCTTT. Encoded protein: CASSTRQRNTEAFF.

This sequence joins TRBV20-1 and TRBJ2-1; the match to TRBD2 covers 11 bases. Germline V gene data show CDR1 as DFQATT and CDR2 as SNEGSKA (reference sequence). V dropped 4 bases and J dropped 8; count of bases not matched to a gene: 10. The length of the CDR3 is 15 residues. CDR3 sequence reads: CSANSLAGARDEQFF. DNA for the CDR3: TGCAGTGCTAACTCACTAGCGGGAGCTAGGGATGAGCAGTTCTTC.

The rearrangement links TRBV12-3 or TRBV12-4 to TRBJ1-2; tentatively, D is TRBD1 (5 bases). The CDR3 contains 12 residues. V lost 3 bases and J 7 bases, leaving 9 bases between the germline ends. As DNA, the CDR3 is TGTGCCAGCAGTTTGAAGGGGTTTGGCTACACCTTC. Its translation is CASSLKGFGYTF.

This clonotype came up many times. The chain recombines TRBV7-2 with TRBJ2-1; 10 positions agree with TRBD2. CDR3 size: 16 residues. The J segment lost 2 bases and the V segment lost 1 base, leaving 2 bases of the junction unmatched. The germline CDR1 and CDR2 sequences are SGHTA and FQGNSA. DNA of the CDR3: TGTGCCAGCAGCTTAGGGCTAGCGGGAGCCTACAATGAGCAGTTCTTC. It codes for CASSLGLAGAYNEQFF.

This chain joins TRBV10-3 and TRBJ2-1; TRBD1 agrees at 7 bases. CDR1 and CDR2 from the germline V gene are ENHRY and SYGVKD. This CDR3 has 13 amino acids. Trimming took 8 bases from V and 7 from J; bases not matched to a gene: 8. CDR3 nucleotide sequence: TGTGCCATCGGACAGGTTTTTTTGAATGAGCAGTTCTTC. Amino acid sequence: CAIGQVFLNEQFF.

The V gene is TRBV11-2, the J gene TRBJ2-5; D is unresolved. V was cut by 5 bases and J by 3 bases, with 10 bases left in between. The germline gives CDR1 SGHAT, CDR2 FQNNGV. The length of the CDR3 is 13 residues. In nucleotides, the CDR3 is TGTGCCAGCAGCCCCCGTTGGAAAGAGACCCAGTACTTC. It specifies CASSPRWKETQYF.

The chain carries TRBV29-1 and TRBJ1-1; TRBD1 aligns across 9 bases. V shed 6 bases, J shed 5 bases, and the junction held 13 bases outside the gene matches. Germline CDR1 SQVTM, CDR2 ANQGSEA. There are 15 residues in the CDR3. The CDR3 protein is CSVDRGDPVGTEAFF. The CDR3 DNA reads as TGCAGCGTAGACAGGGGGGACCCTGTAGGAACTGAAGCTTTCTTT.

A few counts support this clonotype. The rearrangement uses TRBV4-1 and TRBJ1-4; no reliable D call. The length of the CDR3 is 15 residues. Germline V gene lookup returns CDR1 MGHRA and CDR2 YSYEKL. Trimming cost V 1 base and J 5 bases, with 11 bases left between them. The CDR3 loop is CASSQGSQMNEKLFF. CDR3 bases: TGCGCCAGCAGCCAAGGAAGCCAGATGAATGAAAAACTGTTTTTT.

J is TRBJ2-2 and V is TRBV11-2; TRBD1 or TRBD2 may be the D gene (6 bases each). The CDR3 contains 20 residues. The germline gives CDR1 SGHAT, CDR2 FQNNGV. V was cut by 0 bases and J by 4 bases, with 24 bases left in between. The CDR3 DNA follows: TGTGCCAGCAGCTTAGACGAGGTGGGACTGCCGGGGGCGGGCACCGGGGAGCTGTTTTTT. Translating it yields CASSLDEVGLPGAGTGELFF.

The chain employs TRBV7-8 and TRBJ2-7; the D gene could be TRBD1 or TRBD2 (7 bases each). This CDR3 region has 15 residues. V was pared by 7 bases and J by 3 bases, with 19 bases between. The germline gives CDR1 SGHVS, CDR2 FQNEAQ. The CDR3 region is CASTPGRGRSYEQYF. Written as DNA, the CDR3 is TGTGCCAGCACCCCAGGGAGGGGGCGAAGCTACGAGCAGTACTTC.

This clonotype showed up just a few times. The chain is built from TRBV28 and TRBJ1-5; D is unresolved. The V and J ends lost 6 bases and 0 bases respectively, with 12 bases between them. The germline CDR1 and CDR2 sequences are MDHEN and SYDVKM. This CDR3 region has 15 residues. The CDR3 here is CASRAEAYSNQPQHF. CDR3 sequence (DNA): TGTGCCAGCAGGGCAGAAGCATATAGCAATCAGCCCCAGCATTTT.

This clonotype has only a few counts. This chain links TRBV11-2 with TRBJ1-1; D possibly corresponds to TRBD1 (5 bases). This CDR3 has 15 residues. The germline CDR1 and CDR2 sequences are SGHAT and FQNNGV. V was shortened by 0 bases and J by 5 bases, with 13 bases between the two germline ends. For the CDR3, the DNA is TGTGCCAGCAGCTTAGATCCAGGGTTGAGGACTGAAGCTTTCTTT. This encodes CASSLDPGLRTEAFF.

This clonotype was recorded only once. The CDR3 reads CSSPGGVSTNEQFF. CDR3 DNA sequence: TGCAGTTCACCGGGTGGGGTCTCAACCAATGAGCAGTTCTTC. The chain combines TRBV20-1 with TRBJ2-1; no clear D gene. This CDR3 has 14 residues. Germline assignment: CDR1 DFQATT and CDR2 SNEGSKA (reference sequence). V was cut by 8 bases and J by 6 bases, with 20 bases left in between.

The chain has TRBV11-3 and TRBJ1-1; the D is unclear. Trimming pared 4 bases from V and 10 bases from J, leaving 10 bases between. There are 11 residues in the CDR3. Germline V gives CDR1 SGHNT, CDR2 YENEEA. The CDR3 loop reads CASSSTEGAFF. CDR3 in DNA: TGTGCCAGCAGCTCGACCGAGGGAGCTTTCTTT.

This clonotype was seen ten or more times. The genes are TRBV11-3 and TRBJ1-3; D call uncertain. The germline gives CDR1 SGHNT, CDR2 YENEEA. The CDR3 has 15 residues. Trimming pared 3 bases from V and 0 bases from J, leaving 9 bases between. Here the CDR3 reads CASSLTGLSGNTIYF. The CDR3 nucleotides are TGTGCCAGCAGCTTGACTGGCCTCTCTGGAAACACCATATATTTT.

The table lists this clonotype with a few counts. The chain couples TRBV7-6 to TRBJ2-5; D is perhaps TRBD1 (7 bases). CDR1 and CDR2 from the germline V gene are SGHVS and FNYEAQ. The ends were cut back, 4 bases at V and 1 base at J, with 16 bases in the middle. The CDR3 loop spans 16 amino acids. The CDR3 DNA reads TGTGCCAGCAGCTCCGCAGGGGGGTTGGGCCAAGAGACCCAGTACTTC. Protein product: CASSSAGGLGQETQYF. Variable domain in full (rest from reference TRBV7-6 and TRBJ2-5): GAGVSQSPRYKVTKRGQDVALRCDPISGHVSLYWYRQALGQGPEFLTYFNYEAQQDKSGLPNDRFSAERPEGSISTLTIQRTEQRDSAMYRCASSSAGGLGQETQYFGPGTRLLVL.